Listed below are T cell receptor beta chains from one sample, sequenced in a study of human T cells and chemical hapten exposure. TCRdb re-analysed the RACE reads in MiXCR, keeping a single row per CDR3 protein. The sample includes 300,000 to 400,000 distinct CDR3 sequences, approximately 6.9% of them seen just once. The sequencing used whole blood, collected in connection with sensitization to the hapten diphenylcyclopropenone (DPC). The receptors stem from a woman aged 18-29 years with alopecia areata. Some clones in this sample may be carry-over from other donors' samples. Each CDR3 is given with its conserved first and last residue. The order of the fields is J gene, clone size, D gene, V gene, CDR3 protein, CDR3 DNA. D genes are given only for firm matches. Clone size appears in some rows only: once, few, many, or a class for an expanded clone.

J: TRBJ1-1
size: few
D: -
V: TRBV6-5
CDR3: CASSYLATRGTNTEAFF
DNA: TGTGCCAGCAGTTATCTCGCCACGAGGGGAACGAACACTGAAGCTTTCTTT

J: TRBJ2-7
size: -
D: TRBD2
V: TRBV3-1
CDR3: CASSHGSGLVYEQYF
DNA: TGTGCCAGCAGCCACGGTTCCGGACTAGTCTACGAGCAGTACTTC

J: TRBJ1-1
size: -
D: TRBD1
V: TRBV7-9
CDR3: CASSSDRGLTEAFF
DNA: TGTGCCAGCAGCTCCGACAGGGGTCTTACTGAAGCTTTCTTT

J: TRBJ1-5
size: -
D: TRBD1
V: TRBV12-3/TRBV12-4
CDR3: CASLLSKTGGLLYQPQHF
DNA: TGTGCCAGCCTCCTAAGTAAGACAGGGGGCTTACTTTATCAGCCCCAGCATTTT

J: TRBJ2-3
size: few
D: TRBD2
V: TRBV25-1
CDR3: CASSPGGLGADTQYF
DNA: TGTGCCAGCAGTCCGGGGGGGCTGGGGGCAGATACGCAGTATTTT

J: TRBJ2-5
size: many
D: -
V: TRBV11-2
CDR3: CASTPGRGSETQYF
DNA: TGTGCCAGCACGCCCGGTCGGGGGAGTGAGACCCAGTACTTC

J: TRBJ1-5
size: few
D: TRBD1
V: TRBV7-8
CDR3: CASSSRQGQPQHF
DNA: TGTGCCAGCAGCTCAAGACAGGGTCAGCCCCAGCATTTT

J: TRBJ1-5
size: many
D: TRBD1
V: TRBV12-3/TRBV12-4
CDR3: CASSLAGTGSHQPQHF
DNA: TGTGCCAGCAGTTTAGCCGGGACAGGATCCCATCAGCCCCAGCATTTT

J: TRBJ2-7
size: few
D: -
V: TRBV7-2
CDR3: CASSPNPGYEQYF
DNA: TGTGCCAGCAGCCCCAATCCCGGCTACGAGCAGTACTTC

J: TRBJ2-7
size: -
D: TRBD2
V: TRBV9
CDR3: CASSVSGAGGYEQYF
DNA: TGTGCCAGCAGCGTAAGCGGAGCGGGGGGCTACGAGCAGTACTTC

J: TRBJ2-2
size: few
D: -
V: TRBV5-1
CDR3: CASSLNPFNTGELFF
DNA: TGCGCCAGCAGCTTGAACCCTTTTAACACCGGGGAGCTGTTTTTT

J: TRBJ2-2
size: -
D: TRBD2
V: TRBV4-3
CDR3: CASTRLATSNTGELFF
DNA: TGCGCCAGCACCCGACTAGCTACATCGAACACCGGGGAGCTGTTTTTT

J: TRBJ1-2
size: -
D: TRBD1
V: TRBV2
CDR3: CASRRTGPNYGYTF
DNA: TGTGCCAGCAGAAGGACAGGTCCGAACTATGGCTACACCTTC

J: TRBJ2-3
size: many
D: TRBD2
V: TRBV20-1
CDR3: CSAVAGSTDTQYF
DNA: TGCAGTGCTGTAGCGGGGAGTACAGATACGCAGTATTTT

J: TRBJ2-1
size: -
D: TRBD2
V: TRBV4-3
CDR3: CASSPERGGYNEQFF
DNA: TGCGCCAGCAGCCCCGAACGGGGAGGGTACAATGAGCAGTTCTTC

J: TRBJ2-3
size: few
D: TRBD2
V: TRBV6-5
CDR3: CASSYGTSGSTDTQYF
DNA: TGTGCCAGCAGTTACGGGACTAGCGGTAGCACAGATACGCAGTATTTT

J: TRBJ2-3
size: many
D: -
V: TRBV20-1
CDR3: CSARVHSVMDTQYF
DNA: TGCAGTGCTAGAGTTCACAGTGTCATGGATACGCAGTATTTT

J: TRBJ2-5
size: -
D: TRBD2
V: TRBV3-1
CDR3: CASTAGLAGKETQYF
DNA: TGTGCCAGCACGGCCGGGCTAGCGGGGAAAGAGACCCAGTACTTC

J: TRBJ2-7
size: -
D: -
V: TRBV20-1
CDR3: CSARDTGHSYEQYF
DNA: TGCAGTGCTAGAGATACGGGGCACTCCTACGAGCAGTACTTC

J: TRBJ2-7
size: few
D: -
V: TRBV5-1
CDR3: CASSLEGTYEQYF
DNA: TGCGCCAGCAGCTTGGAAGGAACCTACGAGCAGTACTTC

J: TRBJ2-7
size: many
D: TRBD1
V: TRBV6-1
CDR3: CASSTGTGGDEQYF
DNA: TGTGCCAGCAGTACCGGGACAGGGGGCGACGAGCAGTACTTC

J: TRBJ2-3
size: many
D: -
V: TRBV12-3/TRBV12-4
CDR3: CASSFGGDTQYF
DNA: TGTGCCAGCAGTTTCGGCGGAGATACGCAGTATTTT

J: TRBJ1-5
size: few
D: -
V: TRBV7-2
CDR3: CASSSEHSNQPQHF
DNA: TGTGCCAGCAGCTCCGAACATAGCAATCAGCCCCAGCATTTT